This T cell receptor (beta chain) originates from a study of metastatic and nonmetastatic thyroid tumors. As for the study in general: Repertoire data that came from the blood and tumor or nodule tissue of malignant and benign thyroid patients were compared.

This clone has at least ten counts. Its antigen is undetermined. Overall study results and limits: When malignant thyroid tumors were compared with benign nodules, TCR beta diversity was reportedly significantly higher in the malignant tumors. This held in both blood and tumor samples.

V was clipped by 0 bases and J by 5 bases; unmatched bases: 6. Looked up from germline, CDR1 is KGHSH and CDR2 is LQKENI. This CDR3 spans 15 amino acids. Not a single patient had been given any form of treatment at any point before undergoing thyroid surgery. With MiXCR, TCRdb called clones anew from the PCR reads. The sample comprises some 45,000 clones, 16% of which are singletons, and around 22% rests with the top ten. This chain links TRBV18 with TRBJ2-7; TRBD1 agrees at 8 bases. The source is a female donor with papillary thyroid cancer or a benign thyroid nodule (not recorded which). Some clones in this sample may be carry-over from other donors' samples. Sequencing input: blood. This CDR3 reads CASSPPGQGGHEQYF. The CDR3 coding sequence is TGTGCCAGCTCACCACCCGGACAGGGAGGCCACGAGCAGTACTTC.